The rows below give T cell receptor beta chains drawn from one sample of a study of T cells in tuberculosis. Sequenced by immunoSEQ multiplex PCR; TCRdb stores in-frame clones only, minus some. The table records about 59,000 clones, about 86% of them present only once. Material: CD1b-GMM tetramer-negative cells sorted from PBMCs. The receptors come from an adult woman with latent tuberculosis. Both conserved end residues are part of each CDR3. Fields, in order: V gene, J gene, clone size, D gene, CDR3 protein, CDR3 DNA. The D gene is left open where the match is weak. Where a row states a size, it is once, few, many or the class of an expanded clone; other rows omit it.

v_gene: TRBV7-2; j_gene: TRBJ2-7; abundance: .; d_gene: TRBD2; CDR3aa: CASSFREGTYEQYF; CDR3nt: TGTGCCAGCAGCTTCCGGGAGGGTACCTACGAGCAGTACTTC
v_gene: TRBV18; j_gene: TRBJ2-7; abundance: .; d_gene: TRBD1; CDR3aa: CASSSDRGYEQYF; CDR3nt: TGTGCCAGCTCATCCGACAGGGGCTACGAGCAGTACTTC
v_gene: TRBV7-9; j_gene: TRBJ1-6; abundance: .; d_gene: TRBD1; CDR3aa: CASSSGTAGSPLHF; CDR3nt: TGTGCCAGCAGCTCCGGGACAGCCGGTTCACCCCTCCACTTT
v_gene: TRBV7-6; j_gene: TRBJ1-3; abundance: few; d_gene: .; CDR3aa: CASRDISGNTIYF; CDR3nt: TGTGCCAGCAGGGACATCTCTGGAAACACCATATATTTT
v_gene: TRBV18; j_gene: TRBJ1-4; abundance: .; d_gene: .; CDR3aa: CASSSNRGTNEKLFF; CDR3nt: TGTGCCAGCTCATCCAACCGGGGAACTAATGAAAAACTGTTTTTT
v_gene: TRBV4-2; j_gene: TRBJ1-4; abundance: .; d_gene: .; CDR3aa: CASGEQGVTNEKLFF; CDR3nt: TGTGCCAGCGGCGAACAGGGAGTAACTAATGAAAAACTGTTTTTT
v_gene: TRBV19; j_gene: TRBJ1-5; abundance: .; d_gene: .; CDR3aa: CASSIRGYSDNQPQHF; CDR3nt: TGTGCCAGTAGTATACGGGGGTACTCGGACAATCAGCCCCAGCATTTT
v_gene: TRBV4-3; j_gene: TRBJ1-3; abundance: .; d_gene: .; CDR3aa: CASSPSQGPSGNTIYF; CDR3nt: TGCGCCAGCAGCCCCTCTCAGGGGCCCTCTGGAAACACCATATATTTT
v_gene: TRBV6-1; j_gene: TRBJ2-2; abundance: .; d_gene: TRBD2; CDR3aa: CASRGGGANTGELFF; CDR3nt: TGTGCCAGCAGAGGCGGGGGGGCCAACACCGGGGAGCTGTTTTTT
v_gene: TRBV7-2; j_gene: TRBJ2-7; abundance: .; d_gene: .; CDR3aa: CASSSTPGNYEQYF; CDR3nt: TGTGCCAGCAGCTCGACCCCAGGGAACTACGAGCAGTACTTC
v_gene: TRBV9; j_gene: TRBJ2-7; abundance: .; d_gene: TRBD2; CDR3aa: CASSVAAGGARYF; CDR3nt: TGTGCCAGCAGCGTAGCGGCGGGGGGGGCCCGGTACTTC
v_gene: TRBV29-1; j_gene: TRBJ2-1; abundance: .; d_gene: .; CDR3aa: CSVEGGPRSYNEQFF; CDR3nt: TGCAGCGTTGAAGGGGGGCCAAGGTCCTACAATGAGCAGTTCTTC
v_gene: TRBV12-5; j_gene: TRBJ2-5; abundance: .; d_gene: TRBD2; CDR3aa: CASGSPYGGETQYF; CDR3nt: TGTGCTAGTGGTTCCCCCTACGGGGGGGAGACCCAGTACTTC
v_gene: TRBV28; j_gene: TRBJ1-4; abundance: few; d_gene: TRBD1; CDR3aa: CASSRTGFNEKLFF; CDR3nt: TGTGCCAGCAGCCGGACAGGGTTTAATGAAAAACTGTTTTTT
v_gene: TRBV7-2; j_gene: TRBJ2-3; abundance: .; d_gene: .; CDR3aa: CASSQDRVTDTQYF; CDR3nt: TGTGCCAGCAGCCAAGACAGAGTCACAGATACGCAGTATTTT
v_gene: TRBV2; j_gene: TRBJ2-3; abundance: .; d_gene: TRBD1; CDR3aa: CASSDRGLGVDTQYF; CDR3nt: TGTGCCAGCAGTGACAGGGGGCTCGGGGTCGATACGCAGTATTTT
v_gene: TRBV25-1; j_gene: TRBJ2-7; abundance: .; d_gene: .; CDR3aa: CASSEYERGAEQYF; CDR3nt: TGTGCCAGCAGTGAATATGAACGGGGGGCCGAGCAGTACTTC
v_gene: TRBV9; j_gene: TRBJ2-3; abundance: .; d_gene: TRBD2; CDR3aa: CASSVLAGGADTQYF; CDR3nt: TGTGCCAGCAGCGTCCTAGCGGGGGGGGCAGATACGCAGTATTTT
v_gene: TRBV28; j_gene: TRBJ1-4; abundance: .; d_gene: TRBD1; CDR3aa: CASSFGTGGSNEKLFF; CDR3nt: TGTGCCAGCAGTTTCGGGACAGGGGGCAGCAATGAAAAACTGTTTTTT
v_gene: TRBV7-6; j_gene: TRBJ1-1; abundance: .; d_gene: .; CDR3aa: CASSLGHWGQNTEAFF; CDR3nt: TGTGCCAGCAGCTTAGGACACTGGGGACAGAACACTGAAGCTTTCTTT